Listed below are T cell receptor beta chains from one sample, sequenced in a study of blood T cell repertoires in COVID-19. TCRdb keeps only in-frame clones here, not all; method: immunoSEQ multiplex PCR. The table records 210,000 or so clones, more than 80% of them present only once. What was sequenced was PBMCs or T cells enriched from blood (not recorded which). These receptors all come from a man in his 60s who had recovered from COVID-19. Both conserved end residues are part of each CDR3. Some rows mark clone size as missing; the rest say once, few, many or name a class of expanded clone.

j_call,clone_size,v_call,cdr3_aa
TRBJ1-1,NA,TRBV5-4,CASSLFGQGIAEAFF
TRBJ1-5,NA,TRBV7-8,CASTLTGGNQPQHF
TRBJ2-7,NA,TRBV7-2,CASSLGSPSPYEQYF
TRBJ2-7,NA,TRBV7-9,CASSFRQGAYEQYF
TRBJ2-5,NA,TRBV11-2,CASSFRVYETQYF
TRBJ1-1,NA,TRBV11-3,CASSRQRGTEAFF
TRBJ1-5,NA,TRBV10-3,CAISEFRWQPQHF
TRBJ2-2,NA,TRBV11-1,CASSEQGAFRELFF
TRBJ2-5,NA,TRBV5-1,CASTSSGGRETQYF
TRBJ1-2,NA,TRBV7-9,CASSLDGVPVYGYTF
TRBJ2-1,NA,TRBV24-1,CATSYYNEQFF
TRBJ1-3,NA,TRBV28,CASSLAGAGDTIYF
TRBJ2-5,NA,TRBV4-2,CASSQGASGAQETQYF
TRBJ1-1,NA,TRBV25-1,CASSELGRTEAFF
TRBJ2-7,NA,TRBV6-5,CASSYTRQGHEQYF
TRBJ1-6,NA,TRBV7-2,CASSPGQGESPLHF
TRBJ1-1,NA,TRBV19,CASSVDRVMNTEAFF
TRBJ1-3,NA,TRBV6-5,CASSYNQGMNTIYF
TRBJ1-2,NA,TRBV7-8,CASSLRQGEGYTF
TRBJ2-7,NA,TRBV6-5,CASRDRWPDEQYF
TRBJ1-6,NA,TRBV14,CASSLDSNSPLHF
TRBJ2-3,NA,TRBV4-2,CASSLTPGDTDTQYF
TRBJ2-7,NA,TRBV29-1,CSVEAGGRYEQYF
TRBJ1-5,NA,TRBV19,CASSIVGGQGNQPQHF
TRBJ1-2,NA,TRBV2,CASSAQAAANYGYTF
TRBJ1-4,few,TRBV7-9,CASSLASGQGEKLFF
TRBJ2-7,NA,TRBV27,CASSLLQRQGTREQYF
TRBJ1-6,once,TRBV18,CASSPIVMTANSPLHF
TRBJ1-6,NA,TRBV7-2,CASSFGGQGNSPLHF
TRBJ2-1,NA,TRBV11-2,CASSLYGTGVLGEQFF
TRBJ2-5,once,TRBV20-1,CSASGRETQYF
TRBJ1-4,NA,TRBV5-6,CASSFIQDRGHEKLFF
TRBJ2-1,NA,TRBV19,CASSMGGGNYNEQFF
TRBJ2-7,NA,TRBV18,CASSPAGTGSDEQYF
TRBJ1-2,once,TRBV29-1,CSVGTGNYGYTF
TRBJ2-3,NA,TRBV18,CASSSPSTDTQYF
TRBJ2-3,NA,TRBV7-2,CASSLSGQGAIDTQYF
TRBJ2-5,NA,TRBV19,CASSGLRSRKETQYF
TRBJ2-1,NA,TRBV11-3,CASSQDREAYNEQFF
TRBJ2-7,NA,TRBV5-4,CASSFRGEDEQYF
TRBJ2-3,NA,TRBV7-2,CASSKRLAGGTDTQYF
TRBJ1-4,NA,TRBV29-1,CSAYVRGQYNEKLFF
TRBJ2-2,once,TRBV19,CASSIRHAGELFF